The sequence of this T cell receptor beta chain was determined in a study of blood T cell repertoires in COVID-19. Study background: The origin of the acute and convalescent COVID-19 samples was the United States, Italy and Spain.

Germline V gene sequence: CDR1 LNHDA, CDR2 SQIVND (reference sequence). The CDR3 totals 15 residues. Trimming removed 4 bases from V and 1 base from J; junction bases left unmatched: 5. Only in-frame clones appear in the TCRdb table, and some are missing; sequencing was by immunoSEQ multiplex PCR. The repertoire holds almost 400,000 clones, 70% to 90% seen once, with more than 0.9% in the top ten. This clone was seen only once. The J gene is TRBJ1-1, the V gene TRBV19; TRBD1 agrees at 8 bases. The source material was PBMCs or T cells enriched from blood (not recorded which). The sequence came from a woman in her thirties with acute COVID-19. The CDR3 sequence is CASSSTGTGNTEAFF. CDR3 coding DNA: TGTGCCAGTAGTAGTACCGGGACAGGGAACACTGAAGCTTTCTTT.